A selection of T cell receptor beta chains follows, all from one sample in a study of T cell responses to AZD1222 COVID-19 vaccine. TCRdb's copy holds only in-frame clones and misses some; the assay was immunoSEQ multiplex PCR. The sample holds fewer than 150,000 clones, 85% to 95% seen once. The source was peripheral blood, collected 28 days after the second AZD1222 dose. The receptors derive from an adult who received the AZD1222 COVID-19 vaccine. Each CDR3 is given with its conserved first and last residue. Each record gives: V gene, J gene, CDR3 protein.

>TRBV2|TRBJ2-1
CASNRDRVGYNEQFF
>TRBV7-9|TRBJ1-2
CASSSTTGRENYGYTF
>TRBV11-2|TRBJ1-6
CASSLGQSSYNSPLHF
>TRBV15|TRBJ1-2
CATSRDLEGNYGYTF
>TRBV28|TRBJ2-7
CASESDRGLAYEQYF
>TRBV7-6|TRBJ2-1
CASSLAVSAGDNEQFF
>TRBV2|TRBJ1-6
CASSGEPGPNSPLHF
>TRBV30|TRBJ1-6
CAWTFLGSPLHF
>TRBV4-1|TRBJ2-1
CASSQVASKTGNEQFF
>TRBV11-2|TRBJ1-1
CASSPRGNTEAFF
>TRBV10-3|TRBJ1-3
CAISAGGGSGNTIYF
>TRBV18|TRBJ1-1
CASSPAAGGTEAFF
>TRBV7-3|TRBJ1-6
CASSPGQGSPLHF
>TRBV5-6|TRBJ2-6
CASSSYRLAGYSGANVLTF
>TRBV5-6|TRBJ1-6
CASSAGAWGKESPLHF
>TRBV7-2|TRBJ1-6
CASSSGTGGYNSPLHF
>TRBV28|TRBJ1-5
CASRDNQPQHF
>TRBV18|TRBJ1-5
CASSRSEDQPQHF
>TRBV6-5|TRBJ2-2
CASSYLAGRTGELFF
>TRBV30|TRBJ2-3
CAWSAGRVTDTQYF
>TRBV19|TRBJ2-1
CASSMIGDDYIIRSYNEQFF
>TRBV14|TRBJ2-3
CASSQGLAGDTDTQYF